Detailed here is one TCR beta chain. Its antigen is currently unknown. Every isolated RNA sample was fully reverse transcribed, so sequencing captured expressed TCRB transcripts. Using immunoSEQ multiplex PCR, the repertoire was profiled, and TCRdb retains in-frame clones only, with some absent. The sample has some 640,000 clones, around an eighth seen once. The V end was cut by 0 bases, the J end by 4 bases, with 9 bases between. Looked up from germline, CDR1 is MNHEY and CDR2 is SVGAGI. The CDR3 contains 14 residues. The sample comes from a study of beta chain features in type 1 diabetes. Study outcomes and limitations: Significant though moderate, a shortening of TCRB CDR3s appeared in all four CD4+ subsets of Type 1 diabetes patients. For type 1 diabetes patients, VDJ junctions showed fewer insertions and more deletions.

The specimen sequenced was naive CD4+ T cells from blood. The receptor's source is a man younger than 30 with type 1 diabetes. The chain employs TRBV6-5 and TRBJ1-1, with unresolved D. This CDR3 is CASSYSGIFTEAFF. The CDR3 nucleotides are TGTGCCAGCAGTTACTCGGGTATTTTCACTGAAGCTTTCTTT.